These 24 T cell receptor beta chains came from one sample sequenced in a study of shared clonotypes between healthy human individuals. TCRdb keeps only in-frame clones here, not all; method: immunoSEQ multiplex PCR. The sample gives 150,000 to 200,000 clones, 66% of which show up once; less than 11% is in the top ten. Sequences were obtained from memory CD4+ T cells sorted from blood. Subset of the sample: CD45RA-negative fraction. Receptors were obtained from a man aged 25-45 years in good health.

This rearrangement joins TRBV9 to TRBJ2-1, with D tentatively TRBD2 (5 bases). From germline, CDR1 is SGDLS and CDR2 YYNGEE. Trimming cost V 0 bases and J 0 bases, with 13 bases left between them. The CDR3 runs to 17 residues. The DNA of the CDR3 is TGTGCCAGCAGCGTAGCTCAAGGACTTAGCTCCTACAATGAGCAGTTCTTC. Its translation: CASSVAQGLSSYNEQFF.

This chain uses TRBV11-3 with TRBJ1-4; 7 bases line up with TRBD1. This CDR3 is 15 amino acids long. Germline assignment: CDR1 SGHNT and CDR2 YENEEA. The CDR3 loop reads CNDRALTATNEKLFF. The DNA of the CDR3 is TGTAACGACAGGGCGCTCACAGCAACTAATGAAAAACTGTTTTTT.

The chain couples TRBV28 to TRBJ2-1; 11 bases fit TRBD2. After removal of 4 bases from V and 7 bases from J, the junction contained 9 bases not matched to a gene. Per germline, CDR1 MDHEN and CDR2 SYDVKM. This CDR3 is 16 amino acids long. CDR3 sequence reads: CASSSLHSGRGNEQFF. The CDR3 DNA is TGTGCCAGCAGTTCCCTGCATAGCGGGAGGGGAAATGAGCAGTTCTTC.

V usage is TRBV29-1 and J usage is TRBJ2-1; 9 bases are shared with TRBD1. The CDR3 is 11 amino acids. Germline loops: CDR1 SQVTM, CDR2 ANQGSEA. The V gene end was trimmed by 7 bases and the J gene end by 9 bases; junction bases not matched to a gene: 4. The CDR3 spells CSGGQGTEQFF. CDR3 sequence (DNA): TGCAGCGGCGGACAGGGGACTGAGCAGTTCTTC.

The chain carries TRBV2 and TRBJ1-1; TRBD1 aligns across 10 bases. V shed 7 bases, J shed 1 base, and the junction held 9 bases outside the gene matches. The CDR3 length is 16 residues. CDR1 is SNHLY, CDR2 FYNNEI, per germline. CDR3 DNA: TGTGCCAGCACCCCGACAGGGGGCCCCTCGAACACTGAAGCTTTCTTT. As protein: CASTPTGGPSNTEAFF.

The genes are TRBV29-1 and TRBJ2-3, with a weak D call TRBD2 (6 bases). Between the trimmed V and J ends, which lost 4 bases and 2 bases, there was a span of 10 bases. CDR1 is SQVTM, CDR2 ANQGSEA, per germline. CDR3 size: 13 residues. Written as DNA, the CDR3 is TGCAGCGTTGTCGCGGGAAACACAGATACGCAGTATTTT. Protein product: CSVVAGNTDTQYF.

Details on this clone: One end of the junction fails to match germline, which may point to a read error. DNA of the CDR3: TGCGCCAGCAACCCCGAGAGGAAGGGCCTCTTC. As protein: CASNPERKGLF. The chain carries TRBV5-1 and TRBJ1-2, with D unclear. Germline loops: CDR1 SGHRS, CDR2 YFSETQ. The CDR3 covers 11 residues.

The chain joins TRBV11-3 to TRBJ2-1; the D is unclear. Germline V lookup: CDR1 SGHNT, CDR2 YENEEA. Trimming removed 6 bases at V and 6 bases at J, with 18 bases between. CDR3 length: 15 residues. For the CDR3, the DNA is TGTGCCAGCAGTCGGAGCCGGACGGCTGGCAATGAGCAGTTCTTC. Translated, it gives CASSRSRTAGNEQFF. Variable domain in full (rest from reference TRBV11-3 and TRBJ2-1): EAGVVQSPRYKIIEKKQPVAFWCNPISGHNTLYWYLQNLGQGPELLIRYENEEAVDDSQLPKDRFSAERLKGVDSTLKIQPAELGDSAVYLCASSRSRTAGNEQFFGPGTRLTVL.

This clone was seen at least ten times. The chain links TRBV18 to TRBJ2-5; 7 nucleotides agree with TRBD1. Per germline, CDR1 KGHSH and CDR2 LQKENI. CDR3 length: 14 residues. After removal of 6 bases from V and 3 bases from J, the junction contained 7 bases not matched to a gene. The CDR3 here is CASSHTTGEETQYF. For the CDR3, the DNA is TGTGCCAGCTCGCATACAACAGGGGAAGAGACCCAGTACTTC.

The rearrangement links TRBV5-6 to TRBJ1-2, with D tentatively TRBD1 (5 bases). The CDR3 runs to 14 residues. Germline CDR1 reads SGHDT; CDR2 reads YYEEEE. Between the trimmed V and J ends, which lost 1 base and 4 bases, there was a span of 11 bases. The DNA for the CDR3 is TGTGCCAGCAGCTTGCTCTACGGGGGCTATGGCTACACCTTC. It codes for CASSLLYGGYGYTF.

This clone was detected only once. V and J are TRBV7-9 and TRBJ1-5, with D unresolved. V was pared by 5 bases and J by 1 base, with 15 bases between. The CDR3 has 16 amino acids. Germline V gene data show CDR1 as SEHNR and CDR2 as FQNEAQ (reference sequence). The CDR3 sequence: CASSPGGVFSNQPQHF. The CDR3 bases are TGTGCCAGCAGCCCAGGTGGGGTTTTCAGCAATCAGCCCCAGCATTTT. Together with reference TRBV7-9 and TRBJ1-5, the CDR3 gives the full variable domain: DTGVSQNPRHKITKRGQNVTFRCDPISEHNRLYWYRQTLGQGPEFLTYFQNEAQLEKSRLLSDRFSAERPKGSFSTLEIQRTEQGDSAMYLCASSPGGVFSNQPQHFGDGTRLSIL.

This clone was detected a few times. The V and J genes are TRBV5-4 and TRBJ2-1; TRBD2 aligns across 12 bases. The CDR3 covers 15 residues. After removal of 4 bases from V and 6 bases from J, the junction contained 5 bases not matched to a gene. Germline V gene sequence: CDR1 SGHNT, CDR2 YYREEE (reference sequence). CDR3 DNA sequence: TGTGCCAGCAGCCCCGGGACTAGCGGGTTCAATGAGCAGTTCTTC. Translating gives CASSPGTSGFNEQFF.

This clone was recorded at least ten times. The chain has TRBV6-1 and TRBJ2-7, with D possibly being TRBD1 (6 bases). Germline V gene data show CDR1 as MNHNS and CDR2 as SASEGT. Deletions cut 6 bases from V and 2 bases from J, with 17 bases between. The CDR3 is 15 amino acids. As DNA, the CDR3 is TGTGCCAGCAGCCAGTACAGGGAACAAACCTACGAGCAGTACTTC. Translating it yields CASSQYREQTYEQYF.

This clone was detected many times. V usage is TRBV15 and J usage is TRBJ1-1; D remains unclear. The CDR3 has 18 amino acids. Looked up from germline, CDR1 is LNHNV and CDR2 is YYDKDF (reference sequence). The germline V and J ends were trimmed by 0 bases and 0 bases, with 17 bases remaining between them. CDR3 sequence: CATSRDPSSRVLNTEAFF. CDR3 in DNA: TGTGCCACCAGCAGAGATCCTAGCTCAAGGGTGTTGAACACTGAAGCTTTCTTT.

This chain links TRBV25-1 with TRBJ2-5; the match to TRBD2 covers 7 bases. CDR1 and CDR2 (germline): MGHDK, SYGVNS. The V gene end was trimmed by 8 bases and the J gene end by 5 bases; junction bases not matched to a gene: 14. The CDR3 covers 15 residues. The CDR3 is CASGGGRAVRETQYF. CDR3 nucleotide sequence: TGTGCCAGCGGAGGAGGGAGGGCCGTTCGGGAGACCCAGTACTTC. The whole variable domain, filled in from reference TRBV25-1 and TRBJ2-5, reads EADIYQTPRYLVIGTGKKITLECSQTMGHDKMYWYQQDPGMELHLIHYSYGVNSTEKGDLSSESTVSRIRTEHFPLTLESARPSHTSQYLCASGGGRAVRETQYFGPGTRLLVL.

This sequence joins TRBV4-1 and TRBJ2-7, with unresolved D. V was pared by 0 bases and J by 7 bases, with 13 bases between. CDR3 length equals 14 residues. Per germline, CDR1 MGHRA and CDR2 YSYEKL. The CDR3 loop is CASSQERFPGEQYF. CDR3 DNA sequence: TGCGCCAGCAGCCAAGAACGTTTCCCTGGGGAGCAGTACTTC.

The chain combines TRBV19 with TRBJ1-5, with D possibly being TRBD1 (6 bases). V dropped 2 bases and J dropped 7 bases, with 12 bases sitting between them. The CDR3 has 14 amino acids. The germline gives CDR1 LNHDA, CDR2 SQIVND (reference sequence). CDR3 loop: CASSIQGLGQPQHF. DNA of the CDR3: TGTGCCAGTAGTATACAGGGGCTGGGACAGCCCCAGCATTTT.

This clone occurred a few times. The V call is TRBV19, the J call TRBJ1-5, with D perhaps matching TRBD1 (6 bases). The CDR3 is 15 residues long. V shed 3 bases and J shed 7 bases, with 16 bases lying between them. Germline V gives CDR1 LNHDA, CDR2 SQIVND (reference sequence). CDR3 DNA: TGTGCCAGTAGTATGGGGGGCGGCATGGGCCAGCCCCAGCATTTT. It specifies CASSMGGGMGQPQHF.

The chain combines TRBV30 with TRBJ2-7, with D possibly called TRBD1 or TRBD2 (6 bases each). CDR1 and CDR2 from the germline V gene are GTSNPN and SVGIG (reference sequence). V was pared by 7 bases and J by 9 bases, with 16 bases between. CDR3 length: 11 residues. This CDR3 reads CASGGREAQYF. CDR3 nucleotide sequence: TGTGCCTCTGGGGGGCGCGAGGCGCAGTACTTC.

V and J are TRBV11-2 and TRBJ2-4; 8 nucleotides line up with TRBD1. Germline CDR1 and CDR2: SGHAT and FQNNGV. The CDR3 is 14 residues long. With 5 bases clipped from V and 11 bases from J, the junction kept 11 bases outside the gene matches. The CDR3 nucleotides are TGTGCCAGCAGCCCTCAGGGGGCGCTTAAGGTTCAGTACTTC. This encodes CASSPQGALKVQYF.

The rearrangement links TRBV5-4 to TRBJ2-7; 9 bases are shared with TRBD1. Looked up from germline, CDR1 is SGHNT and CDR2 is YYREEE (reference sequence). The CDR3 length is 15 residues. V gave up 0 bases and J gave up 6 bases; unmatched junction bases: 7. Here the CDR3 DNA reads TGTGCCAGCAGCTTGGGACAGGGGGAGCTTAGCGAGCAGTACTTC. Encoded protein: CASSLGQGELSEQYF. Combining the CDR3 with reference TRBV5-4 and TRBJ2-7 gives the whole variable domain ETGVTQSPTHLIKTRGQQVTLRCSSQSGHNTVSWYQQALGQGPQFIFQYYREEENGRGNFPPRFSGLQFPNYSSELNVNALELDDSALYLCASSLGQGELSEQYFGPGTRLTVT.

The chain is built from TRBV18 and TRBJ1-2, with 7 bases fitting TRBD1. V lost 4 bases, J lost 0 bases, and 5 bases stayed unmatched. The germline CDR1 and CDR2 sequences are KGHSH and LQKENI. CDR3 length equals 15 residues. In DNA, the CDR3 is TGTGCCAGCTCACTACAGGGGATGCCTAACTATGGCTACACCTTC. It is translated as CASSLQGMPNYGYTF. Full variable domain (outside the CDR3, taken from reference TRBV18 and TRBJ1-2): NAGVMQNPRHLVRRRGQEARLRCSPMKGHSHVYWYRQLPEEGLKFMVYLQKENIIDESGMPKERFSAEFPKEGPSILRIQQVVRGDSAAYFCASSLQGMPNYGYTFGSGTRLTVV.

This clone was picked up a small number of times. The J gene is TRBJ2-7, the V gene TRBV15, with TRBD2 identical over 11 bases. Germline V gives CDR1 LNHNV, CDR2 YYDKDF (reference sequence). There are 17 residues in the CDR3. Unmatched junction bases numbered 10, after V lost 1 base and J lost 5 bases. CDR3 sequence: CATSRGSSGRSGHEQYF. Here the CDR3 DNA reads TGTGCCACCAGCAGAGGGTCTAGCGGGAGGTCCGGCCACGAGCAGTACTTC.

This clone has just a few counts. J is TRBJ2-2 and V is TRBV27; D might be TRBD2 (6 bases). This CDR3 has 15 residues. Deletions cut 2 bases from V and 4 bases from J, with 11 bases between. CDR1 MNHEY and CDR2 SMNVEV come from the germline V gene (reference sequence). The DNA for the CDR3 is TGTGCCAGCAGTTTAGGGACTGTACGCACCGGGGAGCTGTTTTTT. It yields the protein CASSLGTVRTGELFF.